These 18 T cell receptor beta chains came from one sample sequenced in a study of Ad26.COV2.S vaccination and SARS-CoV-2 variants. Specified treatment: around 19 received Ad26.COV2.S at low or high dose, single or two shots; a few received placebo; per-sample allocation not given. The samples were gathered on day 63 after the first injection of vaccine or placebo. Sequencing used immunoSEQ multiplex PCR; TCRdb keeps in-frame clones, though not all of them. The table has about half a million clones, approximately 90% seen once. Sequencing was performed on peripheral blood, taken in a trial of Ad26.COV2.S vaccine versus placebo. These receptors came from a person between 18 and 65 years old who received the Ad26.COV2.S COVID-19 vaccine or a placebo.

The chain links TRBV7-2 to TRBJ2-7; D possibly matches TRBD1 or TRBD2 (7 bases each). Germline V gene lookup returns CDR1 SGHTA and CDR2 FQGNSA. The CDR3 covers 16 residues. V dropped 5 bases and J dropped 4 bases, with 21 bases sitting between them. The CDR3, as DNA: TGTGCCAGCAGCCCCATGGGGGAGGGGGCATGGTACGAGCAGTACTTC. Translating it yields CASSPMGEGAWYEQYF.

J is TRBJ1-1 and V is TRBV28; D uncertain. CDR1 MDHEN and CDR2 SYDVKM come from the germline V gene. The CDR3 spans 13 residues. Trimming took 2 bases from V and 2 from J, leaving 6 bases between them. The CDR3 loop is CASSLHENTEAFF. The CDR3 nucleotides are TGTGCCAGCAGTTTACATGAAAACACTGAAGCTTTCTTT.

This chain uses TRBV14 with TRBJ2-1, with TRBD2 matching 7 bases. Trimming at V came to 1 base and at J to 8 bases, leaving 5 bases not matched to a gene. Germline CDR1 reads SGHDN; CDR2 reads FVKESK. The CDR3 runs to 14 residues. The CDR3 sequence: CASSQGGSKDEQFF. The CDR3 DNA follows: TGTGCCAGCAGCCAAGGCGGGAGTAAGGATGAGCAGTTCTTC.

This chain uses TRBV6-5 with TRBJ1-4, with TRBD1 as a possible D gene (5 bases). The V and J ends lost 6 bases and 8 bases respectively, with 16 bases between them. The CDR3 contains 14 residues. Germline CDR1 is MNHEY and CDR2 is SVGAGI. The CDR3 here is CASSSGGTEEKLFF. The CDR3 region has the DNA TGTGCCAGCAGCTCCGGGGGTACGGAAGAAAAACTGTTTTTT.

CDR3 coding DNA: TGTGCCAGCAGTGCACTAGCGGGGTACTACAATGAGCAGTTCTTC. It is translated as CASSALAGYYNEQFF. V is TRBV2 and J is TRBJ2-1; TRBD2 matches at 10 bases. The trim removed 4 bases at V and 3 bases at J, leaving 3 bases unmatched. CDR1 and CDR2 from the germline V gene are SNHLY and FYNNEI. The CDR3 covers 15 residues.

V is TRBV18 and J is TRBJ1-3; D is undetermined. Germline V lookup: CDR1 KGHSH, CDR2 LQKENI. CDR3 length equals 16 residues. The ends were cut back, 0 bases at V and 0 bases at J, with 9 bases in the middle. CDR3 protein: CASSPPKQNSGNTIYF. For the CDR3, the DNA is TGTGCCAGCTCACCACCGAAACAGAACTCTGGAAACACCATATATTTT.

This chain links TRBV18 with TRBJ2-3; TRBD2 matches at 8 bases. V trimming: 3 bases; J trimming: 0 bases; junction bases outside the gene matches: 5. Germline V gene data show CDR1 as KGHSH and CDR2 as LQKENI. CDR3 length equals 16 residues. For the CDR3, the DNA is TGTGCCAGCTCACCCCAGCGGGAGAGGAGCACAGATACGCAGTATTTT. It encodes CASSPQRERSTDTQYF. The entire variable domain, with the rest obtained from reference TRBV18 and TRBJ2-3, is as follows: NAGVMQNPRHLVRRRGQEARLRCSPMKGHSHVYWYRQLPEEGLKFMVYLQKENIIDESGMPKERFSAEFPKEGPSILRIQQVVRGDSAAYFCASSPQRERSTDTQYFGPGTRLTVL.

CDR3 in DNA: TGTGCCAGCAGTTTTATCGGGGGGGCGAGCACTGAAGCTTTCTTT. Its translation: CASSFIGGASTEAFF. The chain links TRBV28 to TRBJ1-1; perhaps TRBD1 as D (6 bases). This CDR3 has 15 amino acids. Trimming took off 3 bases at V and 4 bases at J, with 15 bases between the two ends. Germline values: CDR1 MDHEN, CDR2 SYDVKM.

The rearrangement uses TRBV11-2 and TRBJ1-4; 11 bases match TRBD1. This CDR3 region has 16 residues. From germline, CDR1 is SGHAT and CDR2 FQNNGV. Trimming took 2 bases from V and 10 from J; bases not matched to a gene: 9. The CDR3 here is CASSLYSGQGAGKLFF. CDR3 DNA: TGTGCCAGCAGCTTATATTCAGGACAGGGGGCAGGAAAACTGTTTTTT.

The gene calls are TRBV27 and TRBJ1-1; 7 positions agree with TRBD1. CDR1 is MNHEY, CDR2 SMNVEV, per germline (reference sequence). Trimming at V came to 6 bases and at J to 1 base, leaving 5 bases not matched to a gene. There are 14 residues in the CDR3. CDR3: CASSDREPNTEAFF. CDR3 bases: TGTGCCAGCAGCGACAGGGAACCGAACACTGAAGCTTTCTTT.

The chain carries TRBV29-1 and TRBJ2-2, with TRBD2 identical over 12 bases. CDR3 length: 13 amino acids. Losses at the gene ends were 4 bases for V and 8 bases for J; bases not matched to a gene: 2. Germline assignment: CDR1 SQVTM and CDR2 ANQGSEA. CDR3 DNA: TGCAGCGTTGGCACTAGCGGGAGGGGGGAGCTGTTTTTT. This codes for CSVGTSGRGELFF.

The V gene is TRBV20-1, the J gene TRBJ1-5; 8 positions agree with TRBD1. From germline, CDR1 is DFQATT and CDR2 SNEGSKA (reference sequence). The CDR3 is 15 amino acids. V trimming: 3 bases; J trimming: 9 bases; junction bases outside the gene matches: 13. The CDR3 DNA follows: TGCAGTGCTAGTTATGTAGGACAGGGTTTCGCGCCCCAGCATTTT. Its translation: CSASYVGQGFAPQHF.

The chain links TRBV7-8 to TRBJ1-2; 9 nucleotides match TRBD1. Germline V gives CDR1 SGHVS, CDR2 FQNEAQ. V trimming: 1 base; J trimming: 2 bases; junction bases outside the gene matches: 5. The CDR3 sequence is 16 residues long. The DNA for the CDR3 is TGTGCCAGCAGCTTAGGGGCAGGACAGGGGAACTATGGCTACACCTTC. Translated, it gives CASSLGAGQGNYGYTF.

The chain recombines TRBV28 with TRBJ1-2; D may be TRBD1 (6 bases). The CDR3 extends over 13 amino acids. Germline V gene lookup returns CDR1 MDHEN and CDR2 SYDVKM. V lost 6 bases and J lost 2, with 10 bases in between. CDR3 sequence: CASRTQGNYGYTF. The CDR3 DNA is TGTGCCAGCAGGACCCAGGGGAACTATGGCTACACCTTC.

This clone was counted a single time. The chain recombines TRBV7-6 with TRBJ2-2; no clear D. V lost 2 bases and J lost 8, with 9 bases in between. Germline-derived CDR1 and CDR2 are SGHVS and FNYEAQ. The CDR3 consists of 13 residues. In DNA, the CDR3 is TGTGCCAGCAGCTTACAGGAAGGGGGGGAGCTGTTTTTT. As protein: CASSLQEGGELFF.

The V and J genes are TRBV7-2 and TRBJ2-1, with TRBD2 identical over 8 bases. The CDR3 sequence is 16 residues long. Germline CDR1 and CDR2: SGHTA and FQGNSA. The V gene end was trimmed by 3 bases and the J gene end by 9 bases; junction bases not matched to a gene: 13. CDR3 sequence reads: CASSLTRAGALGEQFF. Here the CDR3 DNA reads TGTGCCAGCAGCTTGACCCGAGCGGGGGCCTTGGGTGAGCAGTTCTTC.

A few counts support this clone. The V gene is TRBV9, the J gene TRBJ1-1, with 10 bases lining up with TRBD1. Germline values: CDR1 SGDLS, CDR2 YYNGEE. The CDR3 has 14 residues. V lost 3 bases and J lost 8; bases outside the gene matches: 7. CDR3 amino acids: CASSAGQGGSEAFF. Here the CDR3 DNA reads TGTGCCAGCAGCGCAGGACAGGGGGGATCAGAAGCTTTCTTT.

This chain connects TRBV6-4 to TRBJ1-6; D possibly corresponds to TRBD1 (6 bases). CDR1 is MRHNA and CDR2 is SNTAGT in the germline V gene. The CDR3 consists of 17 residues. V was shortened by 0 bases and J by 10 bases, with 19 bases between the two germline ends. CDR3 DNA sequence: TGTGCCAGCAGTGACTCGACCCCCGACAGGCGGGGCTCACCCCTCCACTTT. This translates into CASSDSTPDRRGSPLHF.